This passage covers 29 T cell receptor beta chains from one sample sequenced in a study of T cell clones after liver transplantation. The table came from immunoSEQ multiplex PCR; TCRdb's copy has only in-frame clones and leaves some out. The repertoire holds more than 15,000 clones, with around 80% as singletons. The starting material was CD8+ T cells from blood, obtained around 50 months after liver transplant. All receptors come from a human patient who received a liver transplant. Some T cells may arise from the graft donor.

V is TRBV4-1 and J is TRBJ1-3; D ambiguous. This CDR3 has 15 amino acids. Germline CDR1 is MGHRA and CDR2 is YSYEKL. Trimming removed 4 bases from V and 0 bases from J, with 10 bases in between. The CDR3 DNA follows: TGCGCCAGCAGCCTCGCGTCCTACTCTGGAAACACCATATATTTT. Translated: CASSLASYSGNTIYF.

The DNA of the CDR3 is TGTGCCAGTAGTGCCTTTATTGCAGATACGCAGTATTTT. The encoded protein is CASSAFIADTQYF. The rearrangement uses TRBV19 and TRBJ2-3; D is uncertain. This CDR3 has 13 residues. Looked up from germline, CDR1 is LNHDA and CDR2 is SQIVND (reference sequence). Trimming stripped 5 bases from V and 4 bases from J, with 10 bases between.

The rearrangement uses TRBV4-3 and TRBJ2-7; TRBD2 matches at 8 bases. V shed 0 bases and J 2 bases; nucleotides not matched to a gene: 12. CDR1 LGHNA and CDR2 YSLEER come from the germline V gene. The CDR3 consists of 18 residues. The CDR3 region is CASSQDSPVAGPAYEQYF. CDR3 coding DNA: TGCGCCAGCAGCCAAGATTCCCCCGTAGCGGGGCCGGCCTACGAGCAGTACTTC.

The chain employs TRBV9 and TRBJ2-1; 9 nucleotides match TRBD2. J lost 7 bases, V lost 0 bases, and 8 bases had no gene match. Germline assignment: CDR1 SGDLS and CDR2 YYNGEE. The CDR3 has 16 residues. CDR3 sequence reads: CASSVGASGDFNEQFF. The CDR3 bases are TGTGCCAGCAGCGTAGGGGCTAGCGGGGACTTTAATGAGCAGTTCTTC.

The rearrangement joins TRBV6-6 to TRBJ2-3; no firm D call. Germline V gene lookup returns CDR1 MNHNY and CDR2 SVGAGI (reference sequence). The CDR3 length is 13 residues. Between the trimmed V and J ends, which lost 5 bases and 0 bases, there was a span of 6 bases. The CDR3 DNA sequence: TGTGCCAGCAGTATCCAGAGCACAGATACGCAGTATTTT. It codes for CASSIQSTDTQYF.

This clone has only a few counts. DNA of the CDR3: TGTGCCAGCAGCATCGGACAGTCCCCCTACGAGCAGTACTTC. Translated, it gives CASSIGQSPYEQYF. The rearrangement uses TRBV5-6 and TRBJ2-7; maybe TRBD1 (6 bases). CDR1 is SGHDT, CDR2 YYEEEE, per germline. The V end lost 4 bases, the J end lost 2 bases, and 13 bases lay between the germline ends. The CDR3 consists of 14 residues. The variable domain in full, with the rest retrieved from reference TRBV5-6 and TRBJ2-7, is DAGVTQSPTHLIKTRGQQVTLRCSPKSGHDTVSWYQQALGQGPQFIFQYYEEEERQRGNFPDRFSGHQFPNYSSELNVNALLLGDSALYLCASSIGQSPYEQYFGPGTRLTVT.

This sequence joins TRBV7-9 and TRBJ2-7, with 7 positions matching TRBD1. Germline V CDR1 and CDR2: SEHNR, FQNEAQ (reference sequence). The J segment lost 2 bases and the V segment lost 4 bases, leaving 11 bases of the junction unmatched. CDR3 size: 16 residues. The CDR3 here is CASSSTTGTETYEQYF. DNA for the CDR3: TGTGCCAGCAGCTCCACTACCGGGACAGAAACCTACGAGCAGTACTTC.

The rearrangement uses TRBV4-3 and TRBJ2-1; D might be TRBD2 (5 bases). The V gene lost 1 base and the J gene lost 4 bases, with 11 bases spanning the gap. Germline assignment: CDR1 LGHNA and CDR2 YSLEER. The CDR3 runs to 15 residues. The CDR3 nucleotides read TGCGCCAGCAGCCAAGGTGTTGGCGGGTACAATGAGCAGTTCTTC. It encodes CASSQGVGGYNEQFF.

The chain recombines TRBV18 with TRBJ2-7, with D possibly being TRBD1 (6 bases). This CDR3 comprises 14 residues. CDR1 is KGHSH, CDR2 LQKENI, per germline. V lost 6 bases and J lost 0, with 12 bases in between. In DNA, the CDR3 is TGTGCCAGCTCCATACAGGGCGACTCCTACGAGCAGTACTTC. This gives the protein CASSIQGDSYEQYF. Supplemented by reference TRBV18 and TRBJ2-7, the full variable domain reads NAGVMQNPRHLVRRRGQEARLRCSPMKGHSHVYWYRQLPEEGLKFMVYLQKENIIDESGMPKERFSAEFPKEGPSILRIQQVVRGDSAAYFCASSIQGDSYEQYFGPGTRLTVT.

V usage is TRBV7-7 and J usage is TRBJ2-5; D not resolved. Trimming took 2 bases from V and 2 from J, leaving 15 bases between them. The CDR3 spans 16 residues. The germline CDR1 and CDR2 sequences are SSHAT and FNYEAQ (reference sequence). CDR3: CASSLSVGRVQETQYF. CDR3 DNA: TGTGCCAGCAGCTTATCTGTAGGCCGCGTTCAAGAGACCCAGTACTTC.

This clone was picked up a small number of times. The chain joins TRBV14 to TRBJ2-2, with no clear D. Trimming left V 5 bases short and J 4 bases short, with 8 bases between. The CDR3 extends over 13 amino acids. The germline V gene encodes CDR1 SGHDN and CDR2 FVKESK. CDR3 sequence (DNA): TGTGCCAGCAGCTCCTCCCTCACCGGGGAGCTGTTTTTT. It yields the protein CASSSSLTGELFF. Full variable domain (remainder filled in from reference TRBV14 and TRBJ2-2): EAGVTQFPSHSVIEKGQTVTLRCDPISGHDNLYWYRRVMGKEIKFLLHFVKESKQDESGMPNNRFLAERTGGTYSTLKVQPAELEDSGVYFCASSSSLTGELFFGEGSRLTVL.

On this clone: Different DNA sequences within this sample yield the same CDR3. This sequence joins TRBV5-6 and TRBJ2-2; 7 bases line up with TRBD1. After removal of 2 bases from V and 0 bases from J, the junction contained 1 base not matched to a gene. The CDR3 covers 15 residues. CDR1 and CDR2 from the germline V gene are SGHDT and YYEEEE. The CDR3 here is CASSFGTANTGELFF. As DNA, the CDR3 is TGTGCCAGCAGCTTCGGGACAGCGAACACCGGGGAGCTGTTTTTT.

The V gene is TRBV6-1, the J gene TRBJ2-3; no clear D gene. The CDR3 covers 14 residues. The V end was cut by 5 bases, the J end by 2 bases, with 11 bases between. The germline CDR1 and CDR2 sequences are MNHNS and SASEGT. For the CDR3, the DNA is TGTGCCAGCAGTATCGGACCCTACACAGATACGCAGTATTTT. It is translated as CASSIGPYTDTQYF.

A few counts support this clone. J is TRBJ2-7 and V is TRBV7-3, with unresolved D. The CDR3 runs to 14 residues. The germline V and J ends were trimmed by 2 bases and 0 bases, with 8 bases remaining between them. In germline, CDR1 is SGHTA, CDR2 FQGTGA. The CDR3 protein is CASSLGSSSYEQYF. The CDR3 region has the DNA TGTGCCAGCAGCTTAGGATCGAGCTCCTACGAGCAGTACTTC.

The chain employs TRBV27 and TRBJ2-5; possibly TRBD1 or TRBD2 for D (7 bases each). The J call is uncertain, as TRBJ2-7 better fits the DNA end. This CDR3 has 17 residues. The germline V gene encodes CDR1 MNHEY and CDR2 SMNVEV (reference sequence). CDR3 sequence: CASSLSPSGDSSYEQYF. The DNA for the CDR3 is TGTGCCAGCAGTTTATCGCCGAGCGGGGACAGCTCCTACGAGCAGTACTTC.

This clone rates as medium-sized. V gene TRBV4-3 combines with J gene TRBJ2-7; no clear D gene. V was clipped by 3 bases and J by 5 bases, with 14 bases between them. The CDR3 loop spans 14 amino acids. Germline V lookup: CDR1 LGHNA, CDR2 YSLEER. The CDR3 bases are TGCGCCAGCAGCCACGGCCCAGGCGACCACGAGCAGTACTTC. Protein: CASSHGPGDHEQYF.

This clone is a singleton in its sample. The rearrangement uses TRBV5-5 and TRBJ2-3, with 9 bases fitting TRBD2. With 3 bases clipped from V and 2 bases from J, the junction kept 7 bases outside the gene matches. The CDR3 totals 16 residues. The V gene's germline CDR1 is SGHKS and CDR2 YYEKEE (reference sequence). Written as DNA, the CDR3 is TGTGCCAGCAGCTCCCTCCGACTAGCGGCCACAGATACGCAGTATTTT. This codes for CASSSLRLAATDTQYF.

This clone is a singleton in its sample. V is TRBV6-5 and J is TRBJ2-5; 10 bases are a match to TRBD2. Germline values: CDR1 MNHEY, CDR2 SVGAGI. J lost 5 bases, V lost 7 bases, and 10 bases had no gene match. This CDR3 has 15 amino acids. CDR3 protein: CASTESGGAAETQYF. The CDR3, as DNA: TGTGCCAGCACCGAGAGCGGGGGGGCCGCTGAGACCCAGTACTTC.

This rearrangement joins TRBV6-1 to TRBJ2-5; 12 nucleotides line up with TRBD2. Per the germline V gene, CDR1 is MNHNS and CDR2 is SASEGT. V lost 4 bases to trimming and J lost 5 bases; unmatched junction nucleotides: 5. CDR3 length: 15 residues. CDR3 bases: TGTGCCAGCAGTGCACTAGCGGGAGGAGGGGAGACCCAGTACTTC. Translating gives CASSALAGGGETQYF.

The chain couples TRBV15 to TRBJ2-7; D could derive from TRBD1 or TRBD2 (5 bases each). The ends were cut back, 1 base at V and 6 bases at J, with 19 bases in the middle. This CDR3 spans 16 amino acids. CDR1 and CDR2 from the germline V gene are LNHNV and YYDKDF (reference sequence). The CDR3 region has the DNA TGTGCCACCAGCAGAGCAATCTCCGGGACCAAGGGCGAGCAGTACTTC. Amino acid sequence: CATSRAISGTKGEQYF.

This clone was seen only once. The DNA for the CDR3 is TGTGCCAGCAGTTACTCGAGCTACGAGCAGTACTTC. It encodes CASSYSSYEQYF. The J gene is TRBJ2-7, the V gene TRBV6-6; the D is unclear. Looked up from germline, CDR1 is MNHNY and CDR2 is SVGAGI (reference sequence). V was pared by 0 bases and J by 3 bases, with 3 bases between. The CDR3 spans 12 residues.

The chain has TRBV5-8 and TRBJ2-3; TRBD1 or TRBD2 may be the D gene (5 bases each). Between the trimmed V and J ends, which lost 4 bases and 2 bases, there was a span of 20 bases. The CDR3 loop spans 17 amino acids. Germline CDR1 and CDR2: SGHTS and YDEGEE. The CDR3 coding sequence is TGTGCCAGCAGCCCCCACGCAGTGGGGGTCCTCACAGATACGCAGTATTTT. Encoded protein: CASSPHAVGVLTDTQYF. Based on the CDR3 plus reference TRBV5-8 and TRBJ2-3, the full variable domain is EAGVTQSPTHLIKTRGQQATLRCSPISGHTSVYWYQQALGLGLQFLLWYDEGEERNRGNFPPRFSGRQFPNYSSELNVNALELEDSALYLCASSPHAVGVLTDTQYFGPGTRLTVL.

This rearrangement joins TRBV7-3 to TRBJ2-1; 7 nucleotides align to TRBD2. Germline CDR1 reads SGHTA; CDR2 reads FQGTGA. The CDR3 covers 16 residues. V gave up 1 base and J gave up 4 bases; unmatched junction bases: 7. The CDR3: CASSLNGGGLYNEQFF. In DNA, the CDR3 is TGTGCCAGCAGCTTAAATGGGGGAGGGTTATACAATGAGCAGTTCTTC. The complete variable domain, with remaining parts taken from reference TRBV7-3 and TRBJ2-1, reads GAGVSQTPSNKVTEKGKYVELRCDPISGHTALYWYRQSLGQGPEFLIYFQGTGAADDSGLPNDRFFAVRPEGSVSTLKIQRTERGDSAVYLCASSLNGGGLYNEQFFGPGTRLTVL.

This clone was seen a few times. The chain couples TRBV29-1 to TRBJ2-5; 8 positions agree with TRBD1. Per germline, CDR1 SQVTM and CDR2 ANQGSEA. Losses at the gene ends were 3 bases for V and 5 bases for J; bases not matched to a gene: 8. The CDR3 is 14 amino acids. In DNA form, the CDR3 reads TGCAGCGTTGACCTCCAGGGGGCATGGGAGACCCAGTACTTC. This codes for CSVDLQGAWETQYF.

The rearrangement links TRBV27 to TRBJ2-1, with a possible D match to TRBD1 (5 bases). Trimming left V 2 bases short and J 9 bases short, with 11 bases between. This CDR3 has 13 amino acids. Looked up from germline, CDR1 is MNHEY and CDR2 is SMNVEV (reference sequence). The CDR3 DNA is TGTGCCAGCAGTTTAGTAGGGGTCGGTGAGCAGTTCTTC. Its translation: CASSLVGVGEQFF.

The gene calls are TRBV21-1 and TRBJ1-3. TRBV21-1 is listed as a pseudogene. This CDR3 spans 17 amino acids. CDR3 in DNA: TGTGCCAGCAGTCCGGATCTAGCTACAACACGACGAAACACCATATATTTT. This sequence encodes CASSPDLATTRRNTIYF.

The rearrangement uses TRBV19 and TRBJ2-3; 11 bases line up with TRBD2. This CDR3 contains 15 residues. In germline, CDR1 is LNHDA, CDR2 SQIVND (reference sequence). J gave up 0 bases and V 8 bases, and 4 bases lay outside the gene matches. The CDR3 here is CASGTSGFSTDTQYF. The DNA of the CDR3 is TGTGCCAGTGGGACTAGCGGTTTCAGCACAGATACGCAGTATTTT.

V gene TRBV6-6 combines with J gene TRBJ2-1; 12 nucleotides line up with TRBD2. The V segment lost 2 bases and the J segment 8 bases; nucleotides outside the gene matches: 4. The CDR3 runs to 15 residues. CDR1 is MNHNY and CDR2 is SVGAGI in the germline V gene (reference sequence). CDR3 protein: CASSYETSGSYEQFF. The CDR3 region has the DNA TGTGCCAGCAGTTACGAGACTAGCGGGAGTTATGAGCAGTTCTTC.

This clone was seen just once. V gene TRBV5-6 combines with J gene TRBJ2-1, with TRBD1 identical over 8 bases. Germline V gene data show CDR1 as SGHDT and CDR2 as YYEEEE. This CDR3 has 15 residues. The V segment lost 4 bases and the J segment 7 bases; nucleotides outside the gene matches: 10. The chain's CDR3 is CASSLDREFGNEQFF. DNA for the CDR3: TGTGCCAGCAGCCTGGACAGGGAGTTTGGAAATGAGCAGTTCTTC.